This T cell receptor (beta chain) was sequenced for a study of T cell responses to AZD1222 COVID-19 vaccine (dated by TCRdb to the early 2020s). For the study in its entirety: AZD1222 recipients given second doses at about 4 weeks or at about 12 weeks were pooled, since spike-specific TCR depth and breadth were not found to differ between the two schedules. Trial participants were enrolled into age subgroups of 18-55, 56-69 and 70-plus years, which contained roughly 150, 30 and 60 TCR-sequenced participants, respectively. TCR sequencing covered 230 or so trial participants: roughly 200 given two doses of AZD1222 and around 26 given two doses of MenACWY control vaccine.

Results and caveats for the whole study, not just this receptor: Participants were mostly white British and included more females than males, and it was suggested by the authors that clonal diversity may have been underestimated. Conclusions about previously exposed vaccinees were limited because only a handful of AZD1222 recipients were SARS-CoV-2 seropositive at baseline. Spike-specific TCR breadth and depth rose significantly after two AZD1222 doses compared with day 0 and with MenACWY recipients. In the small 56-69-year group, the increase in depth fell short of significance, most likely because of low power. Because no day 14 peak-response samples were available, repertoires were characterized only after the peak T cell response. Epitopes outside the regions mutated in the B.1.351 and B.1.1.7 variants were reportedly recognized by nearly half of the unique spike-specific TCRs. Vaccine-associated CD4 TCRs spanned the whole spike protein, with dominant responses in regions 160-218 and 743-854.

Taken with the paper, the label for time point translates to: baseline before first vaccination. Vaccinee samples were obtained from the UK trials COV001 and COV002, which included a single-blind randomized controlled phase 2/3 trial of AZD1222 (ChAdOx1 nCoV-19) in healthy adults. For TCRbeta chain sequencing, PBMC samples were collected from trial participants at day 0 and at day 28 after the second dose. The CDR3 regions of human TCRbeta chains were subjected to immunosequencing. The study's processing was this. Repertoire TCRs were checked for matches against a reference library of SARS-CoV-2-specific TCRs that had been generated using the MIRA antigen-specificity platform. Breadth was defined as the fraction of unique TCRs that were SARS-CoV-2-associated, and depth was defined as the fraction of total T cells that were SARS-CoV-2-associated. Using the MIRA data, every spike-specific TCR was mapped to the spike region that the TCR reacted to and assigned to either a CD4 or a CD8 class. Log10-transformed breadth and depth values were compared by one-way ANOVA with Sidak's multiple comparisons tests. TCRdb retrieved this table from immuneACCESS and kept in-frame rearrangements only. Not all clones are present; in checked studies, unresolved V genes account for under half, and no reason is known for the remainder. V, J and clone size were drawn from that table, and D and trimming were deduced from the DNA. Recorded for this sample are about 60,000 clones; around 84% of them occurred a single time. About 20% of the sample is in the top ten clones.

Of note for this clone: Its specific antigen is unknown. No clone much larger than this one lies a single base away; base qualities are absent.

V lost 2 bases and J lost 1 base, and the count of bases not matched to a germline gene is 7. From cysteine to phenylalanine, the CDR3 is 17 amino acids long. CDR3 DNA is the only sequence kept; it has 51 bases, read in frame from the first base. The germline V gene (reference sequence) sets CDR1 to SGHNT and CDR2 to YYREEE. The sequence came from an adult in good health. Here the sequenced sample was peripheral blood, taken on day 0 of AZD1222 vaccination. The receptor chain draws on TRBV5-4 and TRBJ2-2; TRBD2 lines up with 8 middle nucleotides. The CDR3 protein: CASSFDGGAVNTGELFF. The DNA sequence is TGTGCCAGCAGCTTCGACGGGGGGGCGGTGAACACCGGGGAGCTGTTTTTT.